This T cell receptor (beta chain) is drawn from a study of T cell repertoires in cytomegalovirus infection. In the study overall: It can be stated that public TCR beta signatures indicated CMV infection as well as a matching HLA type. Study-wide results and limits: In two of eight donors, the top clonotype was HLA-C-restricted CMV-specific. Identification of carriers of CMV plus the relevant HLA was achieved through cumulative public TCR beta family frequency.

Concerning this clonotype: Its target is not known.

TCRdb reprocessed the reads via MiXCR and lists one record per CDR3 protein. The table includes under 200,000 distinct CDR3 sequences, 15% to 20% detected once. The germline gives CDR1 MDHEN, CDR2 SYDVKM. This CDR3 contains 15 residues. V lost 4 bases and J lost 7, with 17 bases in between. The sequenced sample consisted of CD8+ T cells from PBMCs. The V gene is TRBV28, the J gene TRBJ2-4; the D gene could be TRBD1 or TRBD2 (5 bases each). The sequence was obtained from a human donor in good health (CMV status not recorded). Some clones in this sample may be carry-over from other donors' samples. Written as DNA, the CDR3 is TGTGCCAGCAGTTCGCCTGGGGCGTGGAGGAACATTCAGTACTTC. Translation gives CASSSPGAWRNIQYF.